This TCR beta chain appears in the sequencing data of a study of human T cells and chemical hapten exposure. With V trimmed by 5 bases and J by 1 base, 6 bases remained unmatched. The CDR3 sequence is 16 residues long. Germline loops: CDR1 SEHNR, CDR2 FQNEAQ (reference sequence). TCRdb analysed the RACE reads with MiXCR anew, one entry per CDR3 protein. The sample has 130,000 or so distinct CDR3 sequences; 10% to 12% are singletons. The time point was: patch test 3, about 24 weeks after DPC sensitization. Treatment given: therapeutic diphenylcyclopropenone sensitization with weekly scalp DPC. The study drew its donors from alopecia patients who were 18 to 70 years old and suitable for DPC.

The sequence derives from a woman between 50 and 59 years old with alopecia areata. Some clones in this sample may be carry-over from other donors' samples. The sequencing here drew on whole blood, taken in connection with sensitization to the hapten diphenylcyclopropenone (DPC). The chain recombines TRBV7-9 with TRBJ2-5, with 11 bases lining up with TRBD2. The CDR3 is CASSPTSGGLQETQYF. DNA for the CDR3: TGTGCCAGCAGCCCCACTAGCGGGGGACTCCAAGAGACCCAGTACTTC. Looking up the rest from reference TRBV7-9 and TRBJ2-5 gives the full variable domain: DTGVSQNPRHKITKRGQNVTFRCDPISEHNRLYWYRQTLGQGPEFLTYFQNEAQLEKSRLLSDRFSAERPKGSFSTLEIQRTEQGDSAMYLCASSPTSGGLQETQYFGPGTRLLVL.